One and the same sample provided the 8 T cell receptor beta chains below, sequenced in a study of Graves' ophthalmopathy and Graves' hyperthyroidism. Beta-chain TCR CDR3 regions were amplified from RNA transcripts. The authors performed first-round RT-PCR with HTBI primers and then a second-round multiplex PCR. TCRdb independently ran MiXCR on the multiplex PCR reads; one entry per CDR3 protein. In the table there are hundreds of thousands of distinct CDR3 sequences, roughly 41% of which are singletons. Sequencing input: peripheral blood. The receptors were gathered from an adult man with Graves' ophthalmopathy.

This clonotype was counted a single time. V gene TRBV24-1 combines with J gene TRBJ2-3; a possible D gene is TRBD1 (6 bases). Germline assignment: CDR1 KGHDR and CDR2 SFDVKD. V lost 3 bases and J 2 bases, leaving 17 bases between the germline ends. The CDR3 has 17 amino acids. In nucleotides, the CDR3 is TGTGCCACCAGTGATACCTTCCTGACAGGACTCACAGATACGCAGTATTTT. Its protein is CATSDTFLTGLTDTQYF.

The sample holds many counts of this clonotype. The V call is TRBV7-3, the J call TRBJ1-1; D gene uncertain. Germline CDR1 SGHTA, CDR2 FQGTGA. This CDR3 comprises 13 residues. With 2 bases removed from V and 4 bases from J, the gap between germline ends came to 8 bases. For the CDR3, the DNA is TGTGCCAGCAGCTTAGGGTTTGGCACTGAAGCTTTCTTT. Its translation is CASSLGFGTEAFF.

This clonotype was counted between two and nine times. The J gene is TRBJ2-5, the V gene TRBV4-3, with 11 nucleotides matching TRBD2. CDR3 length equals 17 residues. After removal of 1 base from V and 4 bases from J, the junction contained 8 bases not matched to a gene. Germline CDR1 LGHNA, CDR2 YSLEER. The CDR3 sequence: CASSQVFGLAGGETQYF. CDR3 in DNA: TGCGCCAGCAGCCAAGTTTTCGGGCTAGCGGGGGGAGAGACCCAGTACTTC.

About this clonotype itself: Since the CDR3 does not end with the conserved phenylalanine or tryptophan, this likely comes from a read error. The chain joins TRBV6-1 to TRBJ1-1, with 7 bases lining up with TRBD1. CDR3 length: 15 amino acids. The germline V gene encodes CDR1 MNHNS and CDR2 SASEGT. With 5 bases clipped from V and 5 bases from J, the junction kept 11 bases outside the gene matches. CDR3 nucleotides: TGTGCCAGCAGTTTTGCAACAGGGGCCGGGACTGAAGCTTTCTCT. Translated: CASSFATGAGTEAFS.

This chain connects TRBV9 to TRBJ1-2; TRBD1 is a possible D gene (5 bases). The CDR3 is made up of 15 amino acids. Trimming took 0 bases from V and 8 from J, leaving 17 bases between them. The germline V gene has CDR1 SGDLS and CDR2 YYNGEE. The CDR3 nucleotides are TGTGCCAGCAGCGTAGCAGGGATAAGGTTTGAGGGCTACACCTTC. Translated: CASSVAGIRFEGYTF.

This clonotype was picked up many times. The chain links TRBV2 to TRBJ1-2, with 11 bases matching TRBD1. This CDR3 is 14 amino acids long. Trimming removed 8 bases from V and 6 bases from J; junction bases left unmatched: 8. CDR1 and CDR2 (germline): SNHLY, FYNNEI. CDR3 nucleotide sequence: TGTGCCAGCGACTTCGGGACAGGGGGAGATGGCTACACCTTC. It codes for CASDFGTGGDGYTF.

In regard to this clonotype: One junction end does not reproduce the germline sequence, and a read error may be involved. This chain uses TRBV10-3 with TRBJ2-7; TRBD2 is a possible D gene (6 bases). The CDR3 runs to 16 residues. CDR1 and CDR2 (germline): ENHRY, SYGVKD. The CDR3 nucleotides read TGTGCCAGCAGTTCGGTAGCGGAGACTGGTGGTTACGAGCAGTACTTC. Encoded protein: CASSSVAETGGYEQYF.

V gene TRBV11-1 combines with J gene TRBJ1-3; tentatively, D is TRBD1 (6 bases). Trimming took 2 bases from V and 7 from J, leaving 12 bases between them. Germline CDR1 reads SGHAT; CDR2 reads FQDESV (reference sequence). The CDR3 is 14 amino acids. The CDR3 DNA follows: TGTGCCAGCAGCTTAATGGCAGGGGTCAACACCATATATTTT. Translating gives CASSLMAGVNTIYF.